A single sample is the source of the 17 T cell receptor beta chains below, sequenced in a study of T cell responses to AZD1222 COVID-19 vaccine. Sequencing used immunoSEQ multiplex PCR; TCRdb keeps in-frame clones, though not all of them. The table records approximately 140,000 clones, about 95% of them present only once. Here the sequenced sample was peripheral blood, taken on day 0 of AZD1222 vaccination. Receptors originate from an adult in good health.

To note about this clone: One end of the junction does not line up with germline, which may come from a read error. The genes are TRBV5-1 and TRBJ1-6, with 9 bases that match TRBD1. The germline V gene has CDR1 SGHRS and CDR2 YFSETQ. The CDR3 totals 12 residues. The CDR3, as DNA: TGCGCCAGCAGCTTGGATGGGACAGGGCCTGCCTTT. This gives the protein CASSLDGTGPAF.

V is TRBV3-1 (or the pseudogene TRBV3-2) and J is TRBJ1-5; 9 bases agree with TRBD1. V trimming: 0 bases; J trimming: 4 bases; junction bases outside the gene matches: 10. Germline V gene data show CDR1 as LGHDT and CDR2 as YNNKEL (reference sequence). This CDR3 region has 18 residues. The CDR3 DNA is TGTGCCAGCAGCCAAGAAGGACCCGGGACAGGGTTGAATCAGCCCCAGCATTTT. It specifies CASSQEGPGTGLNQPQHF.

The chain links TRBV30 to TRBJ1-3, with D perhaps matching TRBD1 (5 bases). This CDR3 is 14 amino acids long. The V end was cut by 5 bases, the J end by 7 bases, with 18 bases between. The V gene's germline CDR1 is GTSNPN and CDR2 SVGIG (reference sequence). CDR3 region: CAWFGPGRLNTIYF. The CDR3 coding sequence is TGTGCCTGGTTTGGTCCAGGGAGGTTGAACACCATATATTTT.

The rearrangement joins TRBV5-8 to TRBJ1-5, with a weak D call TRBD1 (6 bases). The V and J ends lost 0 bases and 8 bases respectively, with 6 bases between them. The CDR3 length is 12 residues. Per the germline V gene, CDR1 is SGHTS and CDR2 is YDEGEE. CDR3 in DNA: TGTGCCAGCAGCTTGGAGGGGGAGCCCCAGCATTTT. Its protein is CASSLEGEPQHF.

The rearrangement joins TRBV19 to TRBJ2-5; 10 bases match TRBD2. Germline CDR1 and CDR2: LNHDA and SQIVND (reference sequence). There are 16 residues in the CDR3. V lost 3 bases to trimming and J lost 0 bases; unmatched junction nucleotides: 4. The CDR3 reads CASSMWGLAYQETQYF. CDR3 DNA sequence: TGTGCCAGTAGTATGTGGGGACTAGCGTACCAAGAGACCCAGTACTTC.

This rearrangement joins TRBV6-5 to TRBJ2-3; tentatively, D is TRBD1 or TRBD2 (5 bases each). There are 13 residues in the CDR3. Germline V gene data show CDR1 as MNHEY and CDR2 as SVGAGI. The V and J ends lost 10 bases and 0 bases respectively, with 11 bases between them. CDR3 nucleotides: TGTGCCACCAGATGGGGGAGCACAGATACGCAGTATTTT. This translates into CATRWGSTDTQYF.

The CDR3 DNA is TGTGCCAGCAGTGAAAGTGGGGCCCCGCGCACAGATACGCAGTATTTT. Its protein is CASSESGAPRTDTQYF. The chain uses TRBV6-1 and TRBJ2-3; a weak D match, TRBD1 (5 bases). The V end was cut by 2 bases, the J end by 1 base, with 13 bases between. Per the germline V gene, CDR1 is MNHNS and CDR2 is SASEGT. This CDR3 has 16 amino acids.

The genes are TRBV9 and TRBJ1-1, with 9 bases fitting TRBD1. This CDR3 has 16 residues. Trimming removed 0 bases from V and 3 bases from J; junction bases left unmatched: 6. Germline assignment: CDR1 SGDLS and CDR2 YYNGEE. The CDR3 coding sequence is TGTGCCAGCAGCGTAGAGGGACAGGGTATGTACACTGAAGCTTTCTTT. Translation gives CASSVEGQGMYTEAFF.

The V call is TRBV9, the J call TRBJ2-7, with D unresolved. Germline assignment: CDR1 SGDLS and CDR2 YYNGEE. The V end lost 2 bases, the J end lost 5 bases, and 11 bases lay between the germline ends. CDR3 length equals 13 residues. The CDR3 here is CASSVLNLNEQYV. The CDR3 nucleotides read TGTGCCAGCAGCGTCTTGAACCTCAACGAGCAGTACGTC.

The CDR3 bases are TGTGCCAGCAGCCCTCAGGGTTTGGGGTCCAATGAGCAGTTCTTC. Its protein is CASSPQGLGSNEQFF. V gene TRBV5-8 combines with J gene TRBJ2-1; possible D gene TRBD1, 5 bases. Per germline, CDR1 SGHTS and CDR2 YDEGEE. V lost 4 bases and J 6 bases, leaving 17 bases between the germline ends. This CDR3 has 15 residues.

The rearrangement joins TRBV6-5 to TRBJ1-1; unclear D gene. V was cut by 0 bases and J by 6 bases, with 8 bases left in between. CDR1 and CDR2 (germline): MNHEY, SVGAGI. The CDR3 consists of 13 residues. The CDR3 sequence is CASSYSEFAEAFF. For the CDR3, the DNA is TGTGCCAGCAGTTACTCGGAGTTCGCTGAAGCTTTCTTT.

The DNA of the CDR3 is TGTGCCAGCCTAGCACAGGCAGTCACTGAAGCTTTCTTT. It encodes CASLAQAVTEAFF. The chain recombines TRBV5-5 with TRBJ1-1; D may be TRBD1 (5 bases). Trimming stripped 7 bases from V and 4 bases from J, with 14 bases between. The CDR3 covers 13 residues. CDR1 is SGHKS, CDR2 YYEKEE, per germline (reference sequence).

This chain links TRBV10-3 with TRBJ2-1; D gene uncertain. CDR3 size: 13 residues. V lost 3 bases to trimming and J lost 4 bases, with 7 bases between them. From germline, CDR1 is ENHRY and CDR2 SYGVKD. DNA for the CDR3: TGTGCCATCAGTGACGGAGAATACAATGAGCAGTTCTTC. Translating gives CAISDGEYNEQFF.

CDR3 nucleotides: TGCGCCAGCAGCCTACACCCGGGACAGGGGAGAGAAGGGGAGCTGTTTTTT. Amino acid sequence: CASSLHPGQGREGELFF. The V call is TRBV4-3, the J call TRBJ2-2; 10 bases are a match to TRBD1. Trimming removed 4 bases from V and 8 bases from J; junction bases left unmatched: 13. CDR1 and CDR2 from the germline V gene are LGHNA and YSLEER. CDR3 length: 17 residues.

The chain recombines TRBV5-1 with TRBJ2-1; D possibly corresponds to TRBD2 (5 bases). The CDR3 runs 15 residues. Per the germline V gene, CDR1 is SGHRS and CDR2 is YFSETQ. The germline V and J ends were trimmed by 2 bases and 3 bases, with 12 bases remaining between them. The CDR3 sequence is CASSLGGSNYNEQFF. CDR3 in DNA: TGCGCCAGCAGCTTAGGTGGGAGCAACTACAATGAGCAGTTCTTC.

The chain has TRBV7-9 and TRBJ1-1; D is unclear. This CDR3 has 15 amino acids. The germline V gene encodes CDR1 SEHNR and CDR2 FQNEAQ (reference sequence). Trimming left V 5 bases short and J 1 base short, with 14 bases between. CDR3 protein: CASSQTTRWNTEAFF. The CDR3 nucleotides read TGTGCCAGCAGCCAAACGACAAGATGGAACACTGAAGCTTTCTTT.

The gene calls are TRBV24-1 and TRBJ2-1; D is unresolved. Trimming removed 2 bases at V and 6 bases at J, with 16 bases between. Germline V gene data show CDR1 as KGHDR and CDR2 as SFDVKD. The CDR3 loop spans 16 amino acids. The CDR3 DNA reads TGTGCCACCAGTGATTCGGAAGGGTACTATGGCAATGAGCAGTTCTTC. Translating gives CATSDSEGYYGNEQFF.